This is a list of T cell receptor beta chains from one sample in a study of cytomegalovirus exposure and HLA in healthy donors. TCRdb keeps only in-frame clones here, not all; method: immunoSEQ multiplex PCR. This table holds 150,000 to 200,000 clones, approximately 81% found once. Sequenced: PBMCs. These receptors all come from a woman younger than 45 in good health and CMV-seronegative. Each CDR3 is given with its conserved first and last residue. Each record gives: V gene, J gene, CDR3 protein.

>TRBV5-6|TRBJ2-6
CASSLTGPLSGANVLTF
>TRBV18|TRBJ2-7
CASSPPGQHEQYF
>TRBV25-1|TRBJ2-3
CASSELRAGEEQDTQYF
>TRBV5-1|TRBJ1-1
CASSSGQYSEAFF
>TRBV6-5|TRBJ1-5
CASTKAWGREPQHF
>TRBV6-6|TRBJ2-7
CASKTSGRPQDEQYF
>TRBV7-8|TRBJ2-1
CASSGLAARDSNEQFF
>TRBV15|TRBJ2-7
CATSRDRDRAYEQYF
>TRBV30|TRBJ1-4
CAWKRGPNEKLFF
>TRBV10-3|TRBJ1-2
CAISEPGNVYGYTF
>TRBV10-3|TRBJ2-3
CAISDSGRATDTQYF
>TRBV5-1|TRBJ2-5
CASSSTGYRQETQYF
>TRBV25-1|TRBJ2-3
CASSDVREILDTQYF
>TRBV6-5|TRBJ1-3
CASSSDRFSGNTIYF
>TRBV6-7|TRBJ2-1
CASSHQGTSGRAPDEQFF
>TRBV28|TRBJ2-3
CASSTASGLTDTQYF
>TRBV5-5|TRBJ2-3
CASSLAWTPDTQYF
>TRBV5-5|TRBJ1-5
CASSWGHRDNQPQHF
>TRBV6-5|TRBJ1-2
CASSPIGGYGYTF
>TRBV6-6|TRBJ1-3
CASSNLGQGGNAIYF
>TRBV9|TRBJ1-2
CASSVDSYGYTF
>TRBV30|TRBJ1-4
CAWTRSRSGEKLFF
>TRBV6-1|TRBJ2-1
CASSTGSSINEQFF
>TRBV21-1|TRBJ2-7
CASSKRRQAYEQYF
>TRBV7-6|TRBJ2-7
CASLSECGGRALTYEQYF
>TRBV7-6|TRBJ2-7
CASSPGTGGVEQYF
>TRBV7-9|TRBJ2-1
CASSHGTGVFYNEQFF
>TRBV4-1|TRBJ1-3
CASSQAQHSGNTIYF
>TRBV6-1|TRBJ2-7
CASSFSGRPSYEQYF
>TRBV19|TRBJ2-1
CASSIGLVGSLSLYNEQFF
>TRBV2|TRBJ2-1
CASSARPMVTYNEQFF
>TRBV6-1|TRBJ2-3
CASSVLFSTDTQYF
>TRBV7-9|TRBJ2-1
CASSPTGGAYNEQFF
>TRBV5-1|TRBJ2-1
CASSLPPPSSPSSYNEQFF
>TRBV11-2|TRBJ2-6
CASSFMGGSSGANVLTF
>TRBV7-2|TRBJ2-7
CASSLLTTYEQYF
>TRBV11-2|TRBJ1-5
CASSQGANQPQHF
>TRBV30|TRBJ2-7
CAWSPILARSSYEQYF
>TRBV7-9|TRBJ1-1
CSSSLLGTGDTEAFF
>TRBV7-2|TRBJ1-1
CASSITGVTEAFF
>TRBV9|TRBJ2-7
CASSSSPGHRYEQYF
>TRBV4-1|TRBJ2-7
CASSQEVSVNSYEQYF
>TRBV2|TRBJ1-5
CASSSVVRQPQHF
>TRBV5-1|TRBJ2-1
CASSSLSSSGSNEQFF
>TRBV5-4|TRBJ1-2
CASSFTGQGPPNYGYTF
>TRBV29-1|TRBJ2-7
CSVEENSREQYF
>TRBV19|TRBJ2-1
CASREKAGGPSEQFF
>TRBV28|TRBJ2-7
CASSSDREQYF
>TRBV5-1|TRBJ2-5
CASSWTSGNPAETQYF
>TRBV5-1|TRBJ2-2
CASSSTLAGGTGELFF
>TRBV4-3|TRBJ2-2
CASSSSGIGTGELFF
>TRBV6-1|TRBJ1-6
CASSEASGSYNSPLHF
>TRBV28|TRBJ1-2
CASSRTGYKGYTF
>TRBV2|TRBJ2-2
CASSETGQGASGELFF
>TRBV29-1|TRBJ2-1
CSAIPGQHNEQFF
>TRBV6-1|TRBJ2-1
CASRQAGAYNEQFF
>TRBV20-1|TRBJ2-3
CSAPRDTQYF
>TRBV5-4|TRBJ2-3
CASGLGDGGLTDTQYF
>TRBV7-6|TRBJ2-5
CASSLIAEQETQYF
>TRBV7-9|TRBJ2-5
CASSTWTGWGETQYF